The 17 T cell receptor beta chains given below trace back to one sample, sequenced in a study of shared clonotypes between healthy human individuals. CD8 cells regarded as naive lacked CD45RO, were positively chosen for CCR7, and omitted terminally differentiated effector memory CD45RA+ cells. Profiling relied on immunoSEQ multiplex PCR, and the TCRdb table lists in-frame clones only, not all of them. This table has approximately 740,000 clones, about 91% appearing once. The sample taken for sequencing was naive CD8+ T cells sorted from blood. These receptors were obtained from a man younger than 45 in good health.

The genes are TRBV28 and TRBJ2-7; D is perhaps TRBD2 (5 bases). Looked up from germline, CDR1 is MDHEN and CDR2 is SYDVKM. The V gene lost 10 bases and the J gene lost 1 base, with 23 bases spanning the gap. The CDR3 has 16 residues. This CDR3 reads CATQTGISQSSYEQYF. The CDR3 DNA reads TGTGCCACCCAAACGGGAATCTCCCAATCGTCCTACGAGCAGTACTTC.

The chain combines TRBV13 with TRBJ2-1; TRBD2 matches 10 bases. Germline CDR1 is PRHDT and CDR2 is FYEKMQ (reference sequence). The CDR3 is 15 amino acids. V was pared by 4 bases and J by 1 base, with 1 base of the junction left unmatched. As DNA, the CDR3 is TGTGCCAGCAGCTGGGGACTAGCGTCCTACAATGAGCAGTTCTTC. Protein sequence: CASSWGLASYNEQFF.

The CDR3 DNA reads TGTGCCAGCAGCTTTATTGGAACTGAAGCTTTCTTT. Translation: CASSFIGTEAFF. This chain links TRBV7-9 with TRBJ1-1; D remains unclear. V dropped 3 bases and J dropped 5 bases, with 7 bases sitting between them. The CDR3 contains 12 residues. Germline loops: CDR1 SEHNR, CDR2 FQNEAQ (reference sequence).

The chain uses TRBV10-1 and TRBJ2-5; 13 nucleotides align to TRBD2. V shed 6 bases and J 2 bases; nucleotides not matched to a gene: 9. Germline values: CDR1 WNHNN, CDR2 SYGVQD (reference sequence). CDR3 length: 17 amino acids. CDR3: CASRRTSGRSEQETQYF. DNA of the CDR3: TGCGCCAGCAGGCGGACTAGCGGGAGATCGGAGCAAGAGACCCAGTACTTC.

The chain couples TRBV29-1 to TRBJ1-2; 11 bases align to TRBD1. The trim removed 7 bases at V and 5 bases at J, leaving 6 bases unmatched. CDR3 size: 13 residues. The germline V gene has CDR1 SQVTM and CDR2 ANQGSEA. CDR3 protein: CSARTGGLYGYTF. The CDR3 coding sequence is TGCAGCGCTCGGACAGGGGGCCTGTATGGCTACACCTTC. The entire variable domain, with the rest obtained from reference TRBV29-1 and TRBJ1-2, is as follows: SAVISQKPSRDICQRGTSLTIQCQVDSQVTMMFWYRQQPGQSLTLIATANQGSEATYESGFVIDKFPISRPNLTFSTLTVSNMSPEDSSIYLCSARTGGLYGYTFGSGTRLTVV.

In nucleotides, the CDR3 is TGTGCCAGCAGTCGCCTTGGGACTAGCGGCTACGAGCAGTACTTC. This codes for CASSRLGTSGYEQYF. This chain connects TRBV6-5 to TRBJ2-7; 11 nucleotides align to TRBD2. This CDR3 comprises 15 residues. Germline V gives CDR1 MNHEY, CDR2 SVGAGI. V lost 5 bases, J lost 3 bases, and 6 bases stayed unmatched.

About this clone: The sample holds other DNA sequences that translate to the same CDR3. The chain combines TRBV19 with TRBJ2-7, with D uncertain. V was shortened by 4 bases and J by 0 bases, with 1 base between the two germline ends. The germline V gene encodes CDR1 LNHDA and CDR2 SQIVND (reference sequence). CDR3 size: 11 residues. The CDR3 region has the DNA TGTGCCAGTAGTAACTCCTACGAGCAGTACTTC. Residues: CASSNSYEQYF.

J is TRBJ1-5 and V is TRBV7-9; D possibly corresponds to TRBD1 (6 bases). The CDR3 consists of 16 residues. Trimming cost V 2 bases and J 6 bases, with 17 bases left between them. Per germline, CDR1 SEHNR and CDR2 FQNEAQ (reference sequence). This CDR3 is CASSLRSQGVVQPQHF. For the CDR3, the DNA is TGTGCCAGCAGCTTACGCTCACAGGGCGTGGTTCAGCCCCAGCATTTT.

This chain joins TRBV5-4 and TRBJ2-7; the match to TRBD1 covers 7 bases. Germline loops: CDR1 SGHNT, CDR2 YYREEE (reference sequence). Trimming cost V 4 bases and J 5 bases; bases outside gene matches: 9. The CDR3 is made up of 14 amino acids. CDR3 protein: CASSPDRAMHEQYF. The CDR3 DNA reads as TGTGCCAGCAGCCCCGACAGGGCGATGCACGAGCAGTACTTC.

This clone was counted a single time. This chain connects TRBV7-9 to TRBJ2-1; 8 bases agree with TRBD2. From germline, CDR1 is SEHNR and CDR2 FQNEAQ (reference sequence). The CDR3 is 17 residues long. V gave up 2 bases and J gave up 8 bases; unmatched junction bases: 14. As DNA, the CDR3 is TGTGCCAGCAGCTTACTTCGGGAGGGCCCACCATTCTATGAGCAGTTCTTC. Protein product: CASSLLREGPPFYEQFF.

The chain recombines TRBV6-1 with TRBJ2-7; D unclear. Trimming left V 2 bases short and J 2 bases short, with 10 bases between. Germline CDR1 reads MNHNS; CDR2 reads SASEGT. The CDR3 is 14 amino acids. In DNA, the CDR3 is TGTGCCAGCAGTGAACCTCTTACAGCCTACGAGCAGTACTTC. Amino acids: CASSEPLTAYEQYF.

This rearrangement joins TRBV27 to TRBJ2-1; D may match TRBD1 or TRBD2 (5 bases each). The ends were cut back, 9 bases at V and 0 bases at J, with 12 bases in the middle. Germline V gene sequence: CDR1 MNHEY, CDR2 SMNVEV (reference sequence). The length of the CDR3 is 14 residues. The CDR3 region is CASTPGTSYNEQFF. DNA of the CDR3: TGTGCCAGTACTCCCGGGACCTCCTACAATGAGCAGTTCTTC.

V is TRBV4-1 and J is TRBJ1-4; D may be TRBD1 (5 bases). This CDR3 contains 15 residues. Germline CDR1 and CDR2: MGHRA and YSYEKL. V shed 0 bases and J shed 8 bases, with 13 bases lying between them. The DNA for the CDR3 is TGCGCCAGCAGCCAAGACGGATGGGGGAAGGAAAAACTGTTTTTT. It is translated as CASSQDGWGKEKLFF.

The genes are TRBV2 and TRBJ1-3, with D tentatively TRBD1 (5 bases). The V end was cut by 4 bases, the J end by 2 bases, with 12 bases between. Germline lookup yields CDR1 SNHLY and CDR2 FYNNEI. The length of the CDR3 is 15 residues. The CDR3 DNA is TGTGCCAGCAGTGGAAGGTCAGGGACTGGAAACACCATATATTTT. Its protein product is CASSGRSGTGNTIYF. Filled out from reference TRBV2 and TRBJ1-3, the complete variable domain reads EPEVTQTPSHQVTQMGQEVILRCVPISNHLYFYWYRQILGQKVEFLVSFYNNEISEKSEIFDDQFSVERPDGSNFTLKIRSTKLEDSAMYFCASSGRSGTGNTIYFGEGSWLTVV.

To note about this clone: The sample carries other DNA sequences with the same CDR3. V and J are TRBV5-1 and TRBJ2-7; D ambiguous. The CDR3 runs 13 residues. V was shortened by 0 bases and J by 3 bases, with 7 bases between the two germline ends. The germline CDR1 and CDR2 sequences are SGHRS and YFSETQ. The CDR3 DNA sequence: TGCGCCAGCAGCTTGGAACGGAGCTACGAGCAGTACTTC. Amino acids: CASSLERSYEQYF.

Only one count was recorded for this clone. The chain combines TRBV7-9 with TRBJ2-1, with 9 bases matching TRBD1. This CDR3 has 15 amino acids. V lost 6 bases to trimming and J lost 7 bases; unmatched junction nucleotides: 10. Germline CDR1 SEHNR, CDR2 FQNEAQ (reference sequence). CDR3 sequence (DNA): TGTGCCAGCAGGGGGGACAGGGAGACTAAGAATGAGCAGTTCTTC. This translates into CASRGDRETKNEQFF.

The rearrangement uses TRBV10-3 and TRBJ1-2; 8 bases map to TRBD1. Germline V lookup: CDR1 ENHRY, CDR2 SYGVKD. J gave up 7 bases and V 0 bases, and 4 bases lay outside the gene matches. The CDR3 loop spans 14 amino acids. The CDR3 sequence is CAISESEDRVGYTF. The CDR3 DNA is TGTGCCATCAGTGAGTCCGAGGACAGGGTTGGCTACACCTTC.